A selection of T cell receptor beta chains follows, all from one sample in a study of blood T cell repertoires in COVID-19. Sequencing was performed with immunoSEQ multiplex PCR; in TCRdb, only in-frame clones are kept and a portion is missing. The table lists about 150,000 clones, more than 85% of them singletons. The sample comprised peripheral blood. These receptors were taken from a woman between 70 and 85 years old with acute or convalescent COVID-19. The conserved cysteine and the conserved F or W are not part of the CDR3 here. The order of the fields is V gene, J gene, CDR3 protein.

v_gene: TRBV7-8; j_gene: TRBJ1-5; CDR3aa: ASSSRGNQPQH
v_gene: TRBV10-3; j_gene: TRBJ1-2; CDR3aa: AISVIAGRSGYT
v_gene: TRBV5-1; j_gene: TRBJ1-1; CDR3aa: ASSLGGSRNTEAF
v_gene: TRBV11-1; j_gene: TRBJ2-7; CDR3aa: ASSLASRDSSYEQY
v_gene: TRBV10-3; j_gene: TRBJ2-7; CDR3aa: AISGVVGQGAGVEQY
v_gene: TRBV7-2; j_gene: TRBJ1-4; CDR3aa: ASSLGGTGANEKLF
v_gene: TRBV3-1/TRBV3-2; j_gene: TRBJ1-1; CDR3aa: ASSPQRGNTEAF
v_gene: TRBV6-5; j_gene: TRBJ1-1; CDR3aa: ASSYGDRGGTEAF
v_gene: TRBV11-2; j_gene: TRBJ2-1; CDR3aa: ASSPLAGEQF
v_gene: TRBV5-6; j_gene: TRBJ2-7; CDR3aa: ASSLEPGLAYEQY
v_gene: TRBV3-1/TRBV3-2; j_gene: TRBJ1-6; CDR3aa: ASSLGLRGYNSPLH
v_gene: TRBV7-2; j_gene: TRBJ1-3; CDR3aa: ASSSQGNPGNTIY
v_gene: TRBV11-2; j_gene: TRBJ1-2; CDR3aa: ASSLAGQSNYGYT
v_gene: TRBV5-1; j_gene: TRBJ1-1; CDR3aa: ASSLTGLAEAF
v_gene: TRBV6-5; j_gene: TRBJ1-5; CDR3aa: ASSSSGQGNQPQH
v_gene: TRBV25-1; j_gene: TRBJ1-2; CDR3aa: ASRPEGARGGYT
v_gene: TRBV11-2; j_gene: TRBJ1-2; CDR3aa: ASSLARGYDGYT
v_gene: TRBV28; j_gene: TRBJ1-4; CDR3aa: ASRTGGSYEKLF
v_gene: TRBV10-3; j_gene: TRBJ2-1; CDR3aa: ATRSGGGADEQF
v_gene: TRBV7-8; j_gene: TRBJ2-3; CDR3aa: ASSLNSGGAADTQY
v_gene: TRBV6-1; j_gene: TRBJ2-5; CDR3aa: ASSEYRPSHGETQY
v_gene: TRBV4-3; j_gene: TRBJ1-3; CDR3aa: ASSPTRAGTGAGNTIY
v_gene: TRBV7-8; j_gene: TRBJ1-1; CDR3aa: ASSQGVNTEAF
v_gene: TRBV30; j_gene: TRBJ2-1; CDR3aa: AWSPSGGAGEQF
v_gene: TRBV5-8; j_gene: TRBJ1-4; CDR3aa: ASSLGSTGANEKLF
v_gene: TRBV9; j_gene: TRBJ1-4; CDR3aa: ASSVGQGINEKLF
v_gene: TRBV18; j_gene: TRBJ1-3; CDR3aa: ASSLRDRPLLKSGNTIY
v_gene: TRBV28; j_gene: TRBJ1-2; CDR3aa: ASSLGQGSYGYT
v_gene: TRBV5-6; j_gene: TRBJ2-1; CDR3aa: ASSGVLGGQF
v_gene: TRBV19; j_gene: TRBJ1-1; CDR3aa: ASSISRADTEAF
v_gene: TRBV6-6; j_gene: TRBJ1-2; CDR3aa: ASSSAGNYGYT
v_gene: TRBV1; j_gene: TRBJ2-7; CDR3aa: TSSQDSAARYPYEQY